One sample yielded the 19 T cell receptor beta chains listed below, sequenced in a study of blood T cell repertoires in COVID-19. Sequencing was performed with immunoSEQ multiplex PCR; in TCRdb, only in-frame clones are kept and a portion is missing. The table lists about 190,000 clones, roughly 79% of them singletons. The sample consisted of peripheral blood. All receptors come from a man between 60 and 70 years old with active or convalescent COVID-19.

This clone was picked up one time. This chain joins TRBV24-1 and TRBJ2-5; 8 bases are a match to TRBD2. V shed 6 bases and J 2 bases; nucleotides not matched to a gene: 16. Looked up from germline, CDR1 is KGHDR and CDR2 is SFDVKD. This CDR3 has 18 amino acids. CDR3 nucleotide sequence: TGTGCCACCAGTTCACCCTCTCTAGCGGGCGTGGCGCAAGAGACCCAGTACTTC. Its translation: CATSSPSLAGVAQETQYF.

The gene calls are TRBV3-1 (or the pseudogene TRBV3-2) and TRBJ2-3; TRBD2 might be the D (6 bases). The CDR3 loop spans 16 amino acids. Looked up from germline, CDR1 is LGHDT and CDR2 is YNNKEL (reference sequence). Trimming shortened V by 3 bases and J by 2 bases, and 15 bases separated the two germline ends. CDR3 protein: CASSHAGGTHTDTQYF. The CDR3 bases are TGTGCCAGCAGCCACGCCGGAGGGACGCACACAGATACGCAGTATTTT.

The rearrangement joins TRBV28 to TRBJ1-2; 7 bases map to TRBD1. This CDR3 is built from 13 residues. Germline CDR1 is MDHEN and CDR2 is SYDVKM. The junction had 3 bases not matched to a gene; V was cut back by 5 bases and J by 3 bases. The CDR3 loop is CASSRDSYYGYTF. The CDR3 DNA sequence: TGTGCCAGCAGTCGGGACAGTTACTATGGCTACACCTTC.

This rearrangement joins TRBV11-3 to TRBJ2-1, with TRBD1 matching over 8 bases. V trimming: 2 bases; J trimming: 7 bases; junction bases outside the gene matches: 10. The CDR3 has 16 amino acids. Germline CDR1 and CDR2: SGHNT and YENEEA. The CDR3 region has the DNA TGTGCCAGCAGCTTAAGGTTCGGACAGGGTTATAATGAGCAGTTCTTC. This codes for CASSLRFGQGYNEQFF.

V usage is TRBV10-3 and J usage is TRBJ2-7; 11 bases are shared with TRBD2. The CDR3 extends over 18 amino acids. J gave up 2 bases and V 5 bases, and 14 bases lay outside the gene matches. CDR1 is ENHRY, CDR2 SYGVKD, per germline. The CDR3 sequence is CAISPGGVGSGRAYEQYF. The CDR3 DNA sequence: TGTGCCATCAGTCCAGGGGGCGTAGGTAGCGGGAGGGCCTACGAGCAGTACTTC.

This sequence joins TRBV18 and TRBJ2-7; perhaps TRBD1 as D (6 bases). Trimming left V 3 bases short and J 0 bases short, with 15 bases between. CDR1 is KGHSH, CDR2 LQKENI, per germline. The length of the CDR3 is 16 residues. The CDR3 bases are TGTGCCAGCTCACCTTCCGGGACACAACTCTCCTACGAGCAGTACTTC. Amino acids: CASSPSGTQLSYEQYF.

This rearrangement joins TRBV5-6 to TRBJ2-5; D not resolved. Germline V gene data show CDR1 as SGHDT and CDR2 as YYEEEE. Between the trimmed V and J ends, which lost 4 bases and 5 bases, there was a span of 9 bases. This CDR3 comprises 12 residues. CDR3 residues: CASSPGTETQYF. The CDR3 region has the DNA TGTGCCAGCAGCCCGGGTACGGAGACCCAGTACTTC.

This chain's CDR3 is CASSLALGGTEAFF. The CDR3 nucleotides read TGTGCCAGCAGCTTGGCCCTGGGGGGCACTGAAGCTTTCTTT. The rearrangement uses TRBV5-6 and TRBJ1-1, with TRBD1 as a possible D gene (5 bases). The CDR3 loop spans 14 amino acids. V dropped 0 bases and J dropped 4 bases, with 10 bases sitting between them. Germline V gene data show CDR1 as SGHDT and CDR2 as YYEEEE.

The chain is built from TRBV11-3 and TRBJ1-6; 7 bases match TRBD1. This CDR3 spans 15 amino acids. V was clipped by 5 bases and J by 7 bases; unmatched bases: 8. Germline values: CDR1 SGHNT, CDR2 YENEEA. Here the CDR3 DNA reads TGTGCCAGCAGCCCATCGGGACAGAGCAATTCACCCCTCCACTTT. Its protein is CASSPSGQSNSPLHF. The whole variable domain, remainder taken from reference TRBV11-3 and TRBJ1-6, is EAGVVQSPRYKIIEKKQPVAFWCNPISGHNTLYWYLQNLGQGPELLIRYENEEAVDDSQLPKDRFSAERLKGVDSTLKIQPAELGDSAVYLCASSPSGQSNSPLHFGNGTRLTVT.

The chain links TRBV5-5 to TRBJ2-3, with D possibly TRBD2 on 6 matching bases. The CDR3 has 13 residues. From germline, CDR1 is SGHKS and CDR2 YYEKEE (reference sequence). Trimming shortened V by 6 bases and J by 6 bases, and 14 bases separated the two germline ends. CDR3 amino acids: CASIRGMADTQYF. The DNA of the CDR3 is TGTGCCAGCATCCGGGGGATGGCGGATACGCAGTATTTT.

CDR3 sequence reads: CASSPGGTGSYGYTF. CDR3 DNA: TGTGCCAGCAGCCCGGGCGGGACAGGGTCCTATGGCTACACCTTC. V and J are TRBV5-5 and TRBJ1-2; 9 nucleotides line up with TRBD1. Germline V gives CDR1 SGHKS, CDR2 YYEKEE (reference sequence). The CDR3 has 15 amino acids. V gave up 4 bases and J gave up 4 bases; unmatched junction bases: 8.

This sequence joins TRBV18 and TRBJ2-1; perhaps TRBD1 as D (5 bases). CDR3 length: 16 residues. V was pared by 5 bases and J by 4 bases, with 18 bases between. Per germline, CDR1 KGHSH and CDR2 LQKENI. DNA for the CDR3: TGTGCCAGCTCATCTCTCAGGGTGGGCATATACAATGAGCAGTTCTTC. Translation: CASSSLRVGIYNEQFF.

The V call is TRBV29-1, the J call TRBJ2-1; 12 bases fit TRBD2. The CDR3 loop spans 14 amino acids. Germline V gives CDR1 SQVTM, CDR2 ANQGSEA. V trimming: 7 bases; J trimming: 8 bases; junction bases outside the gene matches: 9. Written as DNA, the CDR3 is TGCAGCGACCAGACGGGACTAGCGGGTGATGAGCAGTTCTTC. This translates into CSDQTGLAGDEQFF.

This clone was counted a single time. Relative to the germline gene, one junction end is altered; a read error may explain this. As DNA, the CDR3 is TGCGCCAGCAGCCAAGACAGTGTTTCCTTCAATGAGCAGTTCTTC. Translating it yields CASSQDSVSFNEQFF. The gene calls are TRBV4-1 and TRBJ2-1; D unclear. There are 15 residues in the CDR3. Germline V gene lookup returns CDR1 MGHRA and CDR2 YSYEKL.

This clone has only one observation. The genes are TRBV3-1 (or the pseudogene TRBV3-2) and TRBJ1-5, with 8 bases identical to TRBD1. Germline V lookup: CDR1 LGHDT, CDR2 YNNKEL (reference sequence). The CDR3 is 16 amino acids. V lost 3 bases, J lost 6 bases, and 10 bases stayed unmatched. The CDR3 is CASSHALDRVLQPQHF. The CDR3 DNA follows: TGTGCCAGCAGCCATGCCCTGGACAGGGTTCTTCAGCCCCAGCATTTT.

The chain combines TRBV5-5 with TRBJ1-3; D unresolved. The germline V gene has CDR1 SGHKS and CDR2 YYEKEE (reference sequence). Deletions cut 3 bases from V and 0 bases from J, with 7 bases between. This CDR3 has 14 amino acids. In DNA, the CDR3 is TGTGCCAGCAGCTCGACACTCTCTGGAAACACCATATATTTT. Translated: CASSSTLSGNTIYF.

This sequence joins TRBV7-8 and TRBJ2-7; the D gene is possibly TRBD1 (6 bases). V was cut by 5 bases and J by 0 bases, with 20 bases left in between. The length of the CDR3 is 17 residues. CDR1 SGHVS and CDR2 FQNEAQ come from the germline V gene. CDR3 sequence (DNA): TGTGCCAGCAGCCGAAAAATCGACAGGACCGTCTCCTACGAGCAGTACTTC. Translating it yields CASSRKIDRTVSYEQYF.

The CDR3 is CASSRDGGSRELFF. CDR3 sequence (DNA): TGTGCCAGCAGTCGGGACGGAGGGAGCCGGGAGCTGTTTTTT. V usage is TRBV2 and J usage is TRBJ2-2; maybe TRBD2 (6 bases). The CDR3 covers 14 residues. V was clipped by 5 bases and J by 9 bases, with 16 bases between them. CDR1 and CDR2 from the germline V gene are SNHLY and FYNNEI.

V is TRBV7-3 and J is TRBJ2-2; unclear D gene. CDR1 is SGHTA, CDR2 FQGTGA, per germline. V lost 2 bases and J 6 bases, leaving 7 bases between the germline ends. The CDR3 contains 13 residues. The CDR3 sequence: CASSLSVPGELFF. In DNA form, the CDR3 reads TGTGCCAGCAGCTTATCGGTACCCGGGGAGCTGTTTTTT.